The 3 T cell receptor beta chains listed next were all sequenced from one sample in a study of human thymus T cells. Only in-frame clones appear in the TCRdb table, and some are missing; sequencing was by immunoSEQ multiplex PCR. The sample has approximately 71,000 clones, 85% to 95% seen once; the top ten hold 0.034%. Corrective heart surgery yielded resections, and these provided the thymus tissue. Sequencing used thymus tissue. The receptors shown here come from a girl in the first two years of life with a congenital heart defect but otherwise immunologically healthy.

The chain has TRBV4-1 and TRBJ2-7, with TRBD2 matching over 10 bases. CDR3 length: 15 amino acids. V trimming: 3 bases; J trimming: 6 bases; junction bases outside the gene matches: 8. Germline assignment: CDR1 MGHRA and CDR2 YSYEKL. This chain's CDR3 is CASSQGAGGFGEQYF. The CDR3 coding sequence is TGCGCCAGCAGCCAGGGAGCGGGAGGGTTTGGCGAGCAGTACTTC.

This clone was seen once. J is TRBJ1-2 and V is TRBV5-1, with 7 bases aligning to TRBD1. V trimming: 4 bases; J trimming: 0 bases; junction bases outside the gene matches: 9. This CDR3 comprises 16 residues. Germline assignment: CDR1 SGHRS and CDR2 YFSETQ. The DNA of the CDR3 is TGCGCCAGCAGCCCAACTATACAGGGGACTAACTATGGCTACACCTTC. It yields the protein CASSPTIQGTNYGYTF.

The rearrangement joins TRBV5-1 to TRBJ1-2; possible D gene TRBD1, 6 bases. Trimming left V 4 bases short and J 4 bases short, with 17 bases between. The CDR3 sequence is 15 residues long. Germline V lookup: CDR1 SGHRS, CDR2 YFSETQ. CDR3 residues: CASSPAPGVGYGYTF. CDR3 DNA sequence: TGCGCCAGCAGCCCCGCCCCAGGGGTGGGCTATGGCTACACCTTC.